The clone carrying this TCR beta chain was picked up one time. The entry originates in a study of blood T cell repertoires in COVID-19. Overall study: In each case, the material was cDNA or gDNA derived from T cells, B-cell-depleted T cells, or PBMCs.

The J segment lost 3 bases and the V segment lost 5 bases, leaving 7 bases of the junction unmatched. The CDR3 sequence is 14 residues long. Germline V gene sequence: CDR1 MGHDK, CDR2 SYGVNS. In the original analysis: By means of reference gene primer amplification, nucleated cell counts were estimated. TCRdb's table, derived via immunoSEQ multiplex PCR, lists solely in-frame clones and lacks some. That table gives V, J and clone size, and the DNA gave D and trimming. The sample records some 200,000 clones, around four fifths being singletons. Source material: peripheral blood. V and J are TRBV25-1 and TRBJ2-7; 7 nucleotides match TRBD2. This clonotype was obtained from a woman aged 55-70 years who had recovered from COVID-19. The CDR3, as DNA: TGTGCCAGCAGTAGGGCTAGCGGCTTCTACGAGCAGTACTTC. Translation gives CASSRASGFYEQYF.